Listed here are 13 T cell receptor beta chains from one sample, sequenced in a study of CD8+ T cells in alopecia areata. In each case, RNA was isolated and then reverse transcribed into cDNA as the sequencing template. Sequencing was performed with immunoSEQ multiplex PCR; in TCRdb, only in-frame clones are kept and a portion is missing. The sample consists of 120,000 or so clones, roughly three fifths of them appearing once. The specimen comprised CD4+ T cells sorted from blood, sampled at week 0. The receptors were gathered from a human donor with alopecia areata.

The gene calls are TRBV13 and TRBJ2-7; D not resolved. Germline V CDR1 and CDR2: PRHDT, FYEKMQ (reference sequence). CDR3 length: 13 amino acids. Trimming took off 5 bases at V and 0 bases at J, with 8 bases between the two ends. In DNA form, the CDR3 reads TGTGCCAGCAGCAGACTGAGCTCCTACGAGCAGTACTTC. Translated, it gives CASSRLSSYEQYF.

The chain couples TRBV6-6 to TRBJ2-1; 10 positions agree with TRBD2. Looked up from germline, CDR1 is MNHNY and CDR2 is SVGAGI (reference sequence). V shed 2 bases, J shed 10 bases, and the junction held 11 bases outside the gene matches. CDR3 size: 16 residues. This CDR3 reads CASSYPSGRGDGEQFF. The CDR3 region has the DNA TGTGCCAGCAGTTACCCGAGCGGGAGGGGAGACGGGGAGCAGTTCTTC.

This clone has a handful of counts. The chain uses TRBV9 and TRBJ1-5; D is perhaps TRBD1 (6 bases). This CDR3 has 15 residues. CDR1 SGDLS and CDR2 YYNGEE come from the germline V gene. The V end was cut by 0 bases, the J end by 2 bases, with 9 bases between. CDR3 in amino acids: CASSVDAGGNQPQHF. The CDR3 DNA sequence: TGTGCCAGCAGCGTAGATGCAGGGGGCAATCAGCCCCAGCATTTT.

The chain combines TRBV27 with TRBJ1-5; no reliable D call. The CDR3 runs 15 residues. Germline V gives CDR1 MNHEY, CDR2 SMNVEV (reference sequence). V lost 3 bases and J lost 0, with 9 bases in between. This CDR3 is CASSLGLFSNQPQHF. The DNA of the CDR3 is TGTGCCAGCAGTTTGGGATTGTTTAGCAATCAGCCCCAGCATTTT.

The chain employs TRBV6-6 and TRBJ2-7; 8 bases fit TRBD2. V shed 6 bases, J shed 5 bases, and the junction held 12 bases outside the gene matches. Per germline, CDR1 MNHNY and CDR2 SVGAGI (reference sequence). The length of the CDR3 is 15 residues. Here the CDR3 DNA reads TGTGCCAGCAGGAGCATAGCGGGACCCTTAGACGAGCAGTACTTC. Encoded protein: CASRSIAGPLDEQYF.

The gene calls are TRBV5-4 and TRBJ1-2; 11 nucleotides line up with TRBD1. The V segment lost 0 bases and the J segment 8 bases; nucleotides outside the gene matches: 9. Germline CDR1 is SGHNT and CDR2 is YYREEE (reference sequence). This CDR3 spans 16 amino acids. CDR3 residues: CASSLVSDRGQGGYTF. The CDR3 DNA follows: TGTGCCAGCAGCTTGGTATCGGACAGGGGGCAAGGAGGCTACACCTTC.

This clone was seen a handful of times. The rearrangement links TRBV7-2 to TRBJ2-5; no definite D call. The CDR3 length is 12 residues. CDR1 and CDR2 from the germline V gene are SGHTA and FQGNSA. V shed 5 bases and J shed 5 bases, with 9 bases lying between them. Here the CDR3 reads CASSPRRETQYF. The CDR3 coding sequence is TGTGCCAGCAGCCCCCGTAGGGAGACCCAGTACTTC.

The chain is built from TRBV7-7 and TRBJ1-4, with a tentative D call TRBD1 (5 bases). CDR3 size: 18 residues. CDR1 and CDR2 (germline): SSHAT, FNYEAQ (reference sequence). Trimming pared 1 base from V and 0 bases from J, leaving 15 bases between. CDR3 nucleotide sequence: TGTGCCAGCAGCTTAGTCCGGCAGGGTTGGACAACTAATGAAAAACTGTTTTTT. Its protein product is CASSLVRQGWTTNEKLFF.

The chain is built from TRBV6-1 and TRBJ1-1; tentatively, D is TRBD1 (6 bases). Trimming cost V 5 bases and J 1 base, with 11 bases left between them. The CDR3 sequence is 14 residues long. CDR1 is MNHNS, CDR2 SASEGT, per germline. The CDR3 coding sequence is TGTGCCAGCAGTCCAGGGGTCGCGAACACTGAAGCTTTCTTT. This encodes CASSPGVANTEAFF.

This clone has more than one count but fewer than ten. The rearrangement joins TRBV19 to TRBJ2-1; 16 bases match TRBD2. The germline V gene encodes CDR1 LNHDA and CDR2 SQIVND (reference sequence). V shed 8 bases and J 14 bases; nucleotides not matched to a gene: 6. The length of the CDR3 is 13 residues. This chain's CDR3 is CASSGTSGGEKFF. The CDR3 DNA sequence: TGTGCCAGTTCCGGGACTAGCGGGGGGGAAAAGTTCTTC.

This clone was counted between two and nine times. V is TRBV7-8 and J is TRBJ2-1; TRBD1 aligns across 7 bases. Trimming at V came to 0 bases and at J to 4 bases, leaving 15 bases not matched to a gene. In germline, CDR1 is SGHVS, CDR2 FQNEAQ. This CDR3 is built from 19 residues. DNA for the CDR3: TGTGCCAGCAGCTTAGCGTCGGTTGGTAGTCGGACAGGATACAATGAGCAGTTCTTC. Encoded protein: CASSLASVGSRTGYNEQFF.

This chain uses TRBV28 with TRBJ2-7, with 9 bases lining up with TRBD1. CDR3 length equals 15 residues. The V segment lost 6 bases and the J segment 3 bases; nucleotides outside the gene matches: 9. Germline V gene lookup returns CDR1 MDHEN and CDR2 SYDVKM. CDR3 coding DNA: TGTGCCAGCAGCCGACCCGGGACAGGGATCTACGAGCAGTACTTC. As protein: CASSRPGTGIYEQYF.

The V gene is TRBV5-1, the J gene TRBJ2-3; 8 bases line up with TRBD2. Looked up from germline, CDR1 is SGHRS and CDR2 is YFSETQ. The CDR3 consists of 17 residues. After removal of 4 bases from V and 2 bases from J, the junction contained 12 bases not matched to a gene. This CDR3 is CASSGLPGGTSTDTQYF. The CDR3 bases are TGCGCCAGCAGCGGCTTACCGGGGGGGACCTCCACAGATACGCAGTATTTT.